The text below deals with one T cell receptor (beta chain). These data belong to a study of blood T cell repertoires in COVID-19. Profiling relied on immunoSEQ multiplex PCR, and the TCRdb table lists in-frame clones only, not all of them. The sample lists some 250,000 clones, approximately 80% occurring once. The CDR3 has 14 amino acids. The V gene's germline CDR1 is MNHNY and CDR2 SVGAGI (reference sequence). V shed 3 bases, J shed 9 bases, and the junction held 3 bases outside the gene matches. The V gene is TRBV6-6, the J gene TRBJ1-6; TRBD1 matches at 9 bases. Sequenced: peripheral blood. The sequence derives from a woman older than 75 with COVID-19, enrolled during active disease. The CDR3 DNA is TGTGCCAGCAGTTATTTGACAGGGGGTTCACCCCTCCACTTT. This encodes CASSYLTGGSPLHF.